This T cell receptor (beta chain) was retrieved from a study of shared clonotypes between healthy human individuals. Assay used: immunoSEQ multiplex PCR; TCRdb lists only in-frame clones, some missing. The data contain 2,500,000 or so clones, 85% to 95% of them singletons. CDR1 and CDR2 from the germline V gene are MNHNS and SASEGT. The V end was cut by 8 bases, the J end by 0 bases, with 14 bases between. The length of the CDR3 is 14 residues. V gene TRBV6-1 combines with J gene TRBJ2-7, with D hard to call. The origin of this receptor is a man aged 18 to 29 in good health. The sample taken for sequencing was naive CD4+ T cells sorted from blood. The subset was: CD45RA+ positively selected. The CDR3 DNA is TGTGCCAGCCGCAGGACGGTAAGCTCCTACGAGCAGTACTTC. Translated, it gives CASRRTVSSYEQYF.